Listed here are 9 T cell receptor beta chains from one sample, sequenced in a study of monozygotic twins with inflammatory bowel disease. TCRdb re-called the 5' RACE reads; one entry per CDR3 protein, DNA not given. This table holds a few hundred thousand distinct CDR3 sequences. Sample: blood. The receptors stem from a human donor with ulcerative colitis or Crohn's disease, or a healthy co-twin of an affected twin (not recorded which).

The chain links TRBV7-2 to TRBJ2-5; TCRdb calls TRBD1, which cannot be checked without DNA. The CDR3 consists of 16 residues. Germline loops: CDR1 SGHTA, CDR2 FQGNSA. The CDR3 region is CASSLVGTESGKTQYF. Looking up the rest from reference TRBV7-2 and TRBJ2-5 gives the full variable domain: GAGVSQSPSNKVTEKGKDVELRCDPISGHTALYWYRQSLGQGLEFLIYFQGNSAPDKSGLPSDRFSAERTGGSVSTLTIQRTQQEDSAVYLCASSLVGTESGKTQYFGPGTRLLVL.

J is TRBJ2-1 and V is TRBV6-1. This CDR3 region has 15 residues. The germline gives CDR1 MNHNS, CDR2 SASEGT. Here the CDR3 reads CASRVTLATYNEQFF.

The CDR3 reads CASSQEGRRDANTGELFF. The rearrangement links TRBV4-3 to TRBJ2-2; TCRdb's D call of TRBD2 is untestable without DNA. Germline values: CDR1 LGHNA, CDR2 YSLEER. The CDR3 spans 18 residues.

The chain is built from TRBV12-3 or TRBV12-4 and TRBJ1-1; TCRdb lists TRBD1, though no DNA is available to test this call. This CDR3 spans 16 amino acids. CDR3 in amino acids: CASSFLRVGGDTEAFF.

CDR3 in amino acids: CASTGSGLPGNEQFF. This rearrangement joins TRBV6-1 to TRBJ2-1; TCRdb names TRBD1, which stays unverified in the absence of DNA. The CDR3 contains 15 residues. Looked up from germline, CDR1 is MNHNS and CDR2 is SASEGT.

The CDR3 sequence is CASSPKPGHTQETQYF. This rearrangement joins TRBV7-9 to TRBJ2-5; absent DNA, TCRdb's TRBD1 call cannot be checked. The CDR3 spans 16 residues. Germline values: CDR1 SEHNR, CDR2 FQNEAQ (reference sequence).

The gene calls are TRBV18 and TRBJ2-5. This CDR3 has 14 amino acids. CDR1 is KGHSH and CDR2 is LQKENI in the germline V gene. CDR3 protein: CASSPPGVRETQYF.

J is TRBJ1-2 and V is TRBV4-3; TCRdb's D gene call, TRBD1, goes unchecked for lack of DNA. Germline CDR1 and CDR2: LGHNA and YSLEER. The CDR3 is made up of 14 amino acids. This CDR3 is CASSQTGGRYGYTF.

The rearrangement links TRBV5-1 to TRBJ2-3; as DNA is missing, the TRBD2 call by TCRdb cannot be tested. This CDR3 is built from 16 residues. Germline lookup yields CDR1 SGHRS and CDR2 YFSETQ. CDR3 amino acids: CASSRFLAGGRDTQYF.